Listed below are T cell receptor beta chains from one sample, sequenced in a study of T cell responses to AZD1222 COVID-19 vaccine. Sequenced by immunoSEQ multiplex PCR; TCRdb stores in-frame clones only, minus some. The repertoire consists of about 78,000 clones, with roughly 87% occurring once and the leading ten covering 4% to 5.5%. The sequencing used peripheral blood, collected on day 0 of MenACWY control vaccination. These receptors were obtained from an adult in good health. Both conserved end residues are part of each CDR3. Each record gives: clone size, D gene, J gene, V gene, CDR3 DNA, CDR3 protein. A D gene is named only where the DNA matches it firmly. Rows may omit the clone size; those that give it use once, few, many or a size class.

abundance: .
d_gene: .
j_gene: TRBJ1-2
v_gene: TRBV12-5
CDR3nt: TGTGCTAGTGGTTTGGTATCATTTAGGAGCTATGGCTACACCTTC
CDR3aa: CASGLVSFRSYGYTF

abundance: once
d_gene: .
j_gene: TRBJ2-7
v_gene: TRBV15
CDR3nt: TGTGCCACGGGTCCGGGACGGGGCTACGAGCAGTACTTC
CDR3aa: CATGPGRGYEQYF

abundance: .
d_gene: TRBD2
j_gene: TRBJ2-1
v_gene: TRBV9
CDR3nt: TGTGCCAGCAGCGTAGTCCCTAGCGGGGGGGTCCGCTCCTACAATGAGCAGTTCTTC
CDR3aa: CASSVVPSGGVRSYNEQFF

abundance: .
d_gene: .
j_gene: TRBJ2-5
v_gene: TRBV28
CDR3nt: TGTGCCAGCAACCTCGGCGAGACCCAGTACTTC
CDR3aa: CASNLGETQYF

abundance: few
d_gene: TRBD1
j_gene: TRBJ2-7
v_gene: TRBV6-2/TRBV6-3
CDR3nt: TGTGCCAGCAGTTACTCGAAGGGACAGGGGGTGAGCTCCTACGAGCAGTACTTC
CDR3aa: CASSYSKGQGVSSYEQYF

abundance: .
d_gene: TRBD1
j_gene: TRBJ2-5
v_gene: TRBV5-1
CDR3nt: TGCGCCAGCAGCGACACGGGACAGAACCAAGAGACCCAGTACTTC
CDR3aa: CASSDTGQNQETQYF

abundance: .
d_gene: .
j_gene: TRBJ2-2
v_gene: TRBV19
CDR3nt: TGTGCCAGTATTGGAAGCGGGGAGCTGTTTTTT
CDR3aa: CASIGSGELFF

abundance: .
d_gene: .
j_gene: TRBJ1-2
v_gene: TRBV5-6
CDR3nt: TGTGCCAGCAGCTTGAGAGACTATGGCTACACCTTC
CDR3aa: CASSLRDYGYTF

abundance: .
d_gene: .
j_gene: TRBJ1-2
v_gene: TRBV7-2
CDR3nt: TGTGCCAGCAGCTTTACACAGGACTATGGCTACACCTTC
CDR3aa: CASSFTQDYGYTF

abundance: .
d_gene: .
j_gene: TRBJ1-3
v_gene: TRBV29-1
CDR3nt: TGCAGCGCAGGGATGGGAATTACCATATATTTT
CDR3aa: CSAGMGITIYF

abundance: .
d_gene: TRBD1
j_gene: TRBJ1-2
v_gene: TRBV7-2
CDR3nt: TGTGCCAGCAGCCCCGGGACAGGGACGGGTGGCTACACCTTC
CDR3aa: CASSPGTGTGGYTF

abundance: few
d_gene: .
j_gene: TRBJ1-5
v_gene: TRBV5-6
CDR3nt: TGTGCCAGCAGCTTGAGGGATACCAGCAATCAGCCCCAGCATTTT
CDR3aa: CASSLRDTSNQPQHF

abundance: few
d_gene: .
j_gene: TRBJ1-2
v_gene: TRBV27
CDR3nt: TGTGCCAGCGGACCGGTTGGGGGCTACACCTTC
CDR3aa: CASGPVGGYTF

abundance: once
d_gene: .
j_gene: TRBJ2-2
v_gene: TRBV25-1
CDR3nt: TGTGCCAGCAGCCACACCGGGGAGCTGTTTTTT
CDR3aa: CASSHTGELFF

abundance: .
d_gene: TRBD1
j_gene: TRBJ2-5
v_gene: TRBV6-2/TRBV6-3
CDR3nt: TGTGCCAGCAGTTGGGGGACAGGCTCTCAAGAGACCCAGTACTTC
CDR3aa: CASSWGTGSQETQYF

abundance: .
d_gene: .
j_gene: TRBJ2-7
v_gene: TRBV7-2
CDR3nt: TGTGCCAGCAGCCCATTAAGGGGCGAGCAGTACTTC
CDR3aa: CASSPLRGEQYF

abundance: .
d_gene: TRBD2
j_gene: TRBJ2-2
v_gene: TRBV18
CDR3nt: TGTGCCAGCTCGCAGAGGTACGGGGGGGCTGTTAACACCGGGGAGCTGTTTTTT
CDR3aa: CASSQRYGGAVNTGELFF

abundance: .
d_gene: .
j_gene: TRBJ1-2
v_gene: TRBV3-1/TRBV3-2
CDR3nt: TGTGCCAGCAGCCTGACTCCGACAGGTCCCTATGGCTACACCTTC
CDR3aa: CASSLTPTGPYGYTF

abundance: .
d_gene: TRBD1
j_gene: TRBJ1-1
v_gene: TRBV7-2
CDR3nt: TGTGCCAGCAGCTCCAGGGGGGGGACTGAAGCTTTCTTT
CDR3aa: CASSSRGGTEAFF

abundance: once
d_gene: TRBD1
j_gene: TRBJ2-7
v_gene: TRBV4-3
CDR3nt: TGCGCCAGCAGCCAAGATACAGGGGGGTGGACCTACGAGCAGTACTTC
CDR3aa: CASSQDTGGWTYEQYF

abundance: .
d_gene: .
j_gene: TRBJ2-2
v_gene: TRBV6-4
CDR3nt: TGTGCCAGCCCCCAACACCGCGCGGCGAACACCGGGGAGCTGTTTTTT
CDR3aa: CASPQHRAANTGELFF

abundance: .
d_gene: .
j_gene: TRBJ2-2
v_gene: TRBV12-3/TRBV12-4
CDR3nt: TGTGCCAGCGGCGGACTGAGCGAGGAGCTGTTTTTT
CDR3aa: CASGGLSEELFF

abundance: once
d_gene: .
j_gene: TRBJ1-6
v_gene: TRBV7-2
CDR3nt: TGTGCCAGCAGCTTAGCCGGGGGGCGGCCGAATTCACCCCTCCACTTT
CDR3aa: CASSLAGGRPNSPLHF

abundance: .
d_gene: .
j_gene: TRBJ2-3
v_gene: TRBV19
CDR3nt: TGTGCCAGTAGCAGGACCCTCACAGGAGCAGATACGCAGTATTTT
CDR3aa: CASSRTLTGADTQYF

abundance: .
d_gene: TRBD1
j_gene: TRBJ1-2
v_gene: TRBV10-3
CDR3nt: TGTGCCATCAGTGAGCCCGGACAGGGGTACTATGGCTACACCTTC
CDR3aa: CAISEPGQGYYGYTF

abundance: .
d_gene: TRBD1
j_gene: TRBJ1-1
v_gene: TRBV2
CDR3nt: TGTGCCAGCAGCCTAGGGTGGGACAGCGAAGCTTTCTTT
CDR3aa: CASSLGWDSEAFF

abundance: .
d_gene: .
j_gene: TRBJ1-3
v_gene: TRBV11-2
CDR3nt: TGTGCCAGCAGCTTAGGAACAAGCTCTGGAAACACCATATATTTT
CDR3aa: CASSLGTSSGNTIYF

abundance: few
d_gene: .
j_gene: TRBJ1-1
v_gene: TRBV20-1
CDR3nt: TGCAGTGCTAGAGATGTGTTAGCTTTCTTT
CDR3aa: CSARDVLAFF

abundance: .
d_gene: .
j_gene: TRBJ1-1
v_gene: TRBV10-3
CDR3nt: TGTGCCATCAGTGATGGTGGGAACACTGAAGCTTTCTTT
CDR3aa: CAISDGGNTEAFF

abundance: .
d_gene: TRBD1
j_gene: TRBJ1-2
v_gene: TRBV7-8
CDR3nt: TGTGCCAGCAGCTCCGACAGGGGCACCGGCTACACCTTC
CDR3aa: CASSSDRGTGYTF

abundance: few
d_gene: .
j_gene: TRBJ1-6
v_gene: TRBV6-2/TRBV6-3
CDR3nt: TGTGCCAGCAGTGGGAAGTTCAAAATAGCGGGTTTCGGTTCACCCCTCCACTTT
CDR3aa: CASSGKFKIAGFGSPLHF

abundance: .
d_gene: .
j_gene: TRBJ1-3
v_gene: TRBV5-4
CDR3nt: TGTGCCAGCAGCTTGCCGGCCTCATCCACCATATATTTT
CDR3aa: CASSLPASSTIYF

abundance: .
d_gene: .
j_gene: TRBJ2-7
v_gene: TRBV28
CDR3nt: TGTGCCAGCAGTTCCGGGACGGATACCAGCTCCTACGAGCAGTACTTC
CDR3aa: CASSSGTDTSSYEQYF

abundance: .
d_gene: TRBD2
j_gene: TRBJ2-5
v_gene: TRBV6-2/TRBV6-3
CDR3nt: TGTGCCAGCAGTCGCCGGGCTAGCGGGGGCCAAGAGACCCAGTACTTC
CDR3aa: CASSRRASGGQETQYF

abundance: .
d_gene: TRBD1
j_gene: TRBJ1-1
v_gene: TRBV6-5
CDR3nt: TGTGCCAGCAGTTACGCGAGGGGGGGACAGGGGTGTTCATTT
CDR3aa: CASSYARGGQGCSF

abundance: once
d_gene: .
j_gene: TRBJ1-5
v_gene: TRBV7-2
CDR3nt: TGTGCCAGCAGCTTGGACAATCAGCCCCAGCATTTT
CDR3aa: CASSLDNQPQHF

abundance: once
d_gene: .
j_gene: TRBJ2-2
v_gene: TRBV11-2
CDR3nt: TGTGCCAGCAGCTCGTTCGGGTCGATCACCGGGGAGCTGTTTTTT
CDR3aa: CASSSFGSITGELFF

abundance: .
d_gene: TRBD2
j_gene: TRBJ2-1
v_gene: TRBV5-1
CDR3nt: TGCGCCAGCAGCTTGACTAGCGGGGGGCCGCACAATGAGCAGTTCTTC
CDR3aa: CASSLTSGGPHNEQFF

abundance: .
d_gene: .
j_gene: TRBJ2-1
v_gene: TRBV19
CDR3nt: TGTGCCAGTAGTCGTGGGGGAAGCTACAATGAGCAGTTCTTC
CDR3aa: CASSRGGSYNEQFF

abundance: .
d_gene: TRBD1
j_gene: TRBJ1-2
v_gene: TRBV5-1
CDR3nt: TGCGCCAGCAGCTTGGTCCCCGGGACAGGGAACTATGGCTACACCTTC
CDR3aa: CASSLVPGTGNYGYTF

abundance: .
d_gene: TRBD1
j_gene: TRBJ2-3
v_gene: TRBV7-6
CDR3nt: TGTGCCAGCAGCTTAGCGGGACAGGGGACAGATACGCAGTATTTT
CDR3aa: CASSLAGQGTDTQYF

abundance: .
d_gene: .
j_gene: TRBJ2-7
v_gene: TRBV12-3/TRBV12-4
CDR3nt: TGTGCCAGCAGTTTATTGGTGGGAGGCGAGCAGTACTTC
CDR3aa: CASSLLVGGEQYF

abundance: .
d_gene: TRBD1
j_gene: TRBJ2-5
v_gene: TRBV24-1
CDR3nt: TGTGCCACCAGTGATTCGACAGGGATGGGAGAGACCCAGTACTTC
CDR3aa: CATSDSTGMGETQYF

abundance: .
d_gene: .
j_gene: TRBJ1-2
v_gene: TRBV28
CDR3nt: TGTGCCAGCAGTTTACTTCCCGGGGGGGATGGCTACACCTTC
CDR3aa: CASSLLPGGDGYTF

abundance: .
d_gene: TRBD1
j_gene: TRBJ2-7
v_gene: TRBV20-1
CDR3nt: TGCAGTGCTAGTGAAACCGGGACAGGGTCCTACGAGCAGTACTTC
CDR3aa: CSASETGTGSYEQYF